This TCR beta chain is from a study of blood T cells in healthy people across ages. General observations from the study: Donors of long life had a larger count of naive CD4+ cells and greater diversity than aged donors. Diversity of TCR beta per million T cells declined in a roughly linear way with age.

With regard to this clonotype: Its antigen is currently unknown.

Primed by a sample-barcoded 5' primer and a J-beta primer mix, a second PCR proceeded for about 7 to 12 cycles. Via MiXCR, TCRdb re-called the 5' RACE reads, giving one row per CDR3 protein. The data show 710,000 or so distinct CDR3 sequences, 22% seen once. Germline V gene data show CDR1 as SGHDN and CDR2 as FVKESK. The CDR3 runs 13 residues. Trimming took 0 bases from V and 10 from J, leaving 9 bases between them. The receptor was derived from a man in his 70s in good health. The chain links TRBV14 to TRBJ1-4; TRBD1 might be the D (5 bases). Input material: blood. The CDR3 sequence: CASSQDPGGKLFF. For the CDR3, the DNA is TGTGCCAGCAGCCAAGATCCCGGGGGAAAACTGTTTTTT.